The 8 T cell receptor beta chains below were found in one sample sequenced in a study of blood T cell repertoires in COVID-19. Clones were sequenced by immunoSEQ multiplex PCR, and TCRdb holds only the in-frame ones, with some missing. The sample has about 94,000 clones; roughly 80% are singletons. Sequenced sample: peripheral blood. The receptors stem from a man aged 55 to 70 with acute or convalescent COVID-19.

The chain joins TRBV19 to TRBJ1-1; D is perhaps TRBD1 (5 bases). The V gene's germline CDR1 is LNHDA and CDR2 SQIVND (reference sequence). Trimming took 4 bases from V and 4 from J, leaving 10 bases between them. This CDR3 spans 13 amino acids. The CDR3 protein is CASSRQPSTEAFF. The CDR3 DNA follows: TGTGCCAGTAGTAGACAGCCCAGCACTGAAGCTTTCTTT. The entire variable domain, with the rest obtained from reference TRBV19 and TRBJ1-1, is as follows: DGGITQSPKYLFRKEGQNVTLSCEQNLNHDAMYWYRQDPGQGLRLIYYSQIVNDFQKGDIAEGYSVSREKKESFPLTVTSAQKNPTAFYLCASSRQPSTEAFFGQGTRLTVV.

This clone appeared a few times. V usage is TRBV7-3 and J usage is TRBJ1-6; 7 bases line up with TRBD1. The ends lost 5 bases at V and 8 bases at J; junction bases unmatched: 9. The germline gives CDR1 SGHTA, CDR2 FQGTGA. CDR3 length equals 15 residues. CDR3 region: CASSPGTAGDSPLHF. The CDR3 region has the DNA TGTGCCAGCAGCCCGGGGACAGCGGGGGATTCACCCCTCCACTTT.

This clone has just one count. Written as DNA, the CDR3 is TGTGCCAGCAGTGAACGAAGCGCTGGGGCCAACGTCCTGACTTTC. Translation: CASSERSAGANVLTF. The chain links TRBV6-1 to TRBJ2-6; D gene ambiguous. V shed 2 bases and J shed 2 bases, with 7 bases lying between them. The CDR3 length is 15 residues. Germline values: CDR1 MNHNS, CDR2 SASEGT.

This chain connects TRBV19 to TRBJ1-2; 7 positions match TRBD1. Germline CDR1 is LNHDA and CDR2 is SQIVND (reference sequence). Trimming removed 5 bases from V and 4 bases from J; junction bases left unmatched: 7. There are 14 residues in the CDR3. In nucleotides, the CDR3 is TGTGCCAGTAGTGAGGACAGGAGATCCTATGGCTACACCTTC. Protein product: CASSEDRRSYGYTF.

The sample holds a few counts of this clone. CDR3 loop: CASSEWMGSSGNTIYF. In DNA form, the CDR3 reads TGTGCCAGCAGTGAATGGATGGGGAGCTCTGGAAACACCATATATTTT. This chain links TRBV25-1 with TRBJ1-3, with D hard to call. V dropped 1 base and J dropped 0 bases, with 10 bases sitting between them. CDR1 and CDR2 from the germline V gene are MGHDK and SYGVNS. The CDR3 has 16 residues.

This clone was picked up a small number of times. This rearrangement joins TRBV4-3 to TRBJ2-2; D is possibly TRBD1 (5 bases). The CDR3 sequence is 15 residues long. The germline CDR1 and CDR2 sequences are LGHNA and YSLEER. V was trimmed by 0 bases and J by 4 bases, leaving 9 bases between them. The CDR3 DNA reads as TGCGCCAGCAGCCAAGACCAGGGTAGCACCGGGGAGCTGTTTTTT. Translated, it gives CASSQDQGSTGELFF.

The chain has TRBV28 and TRBJ2-3; no firm D call. The ends were cut back, 9 bases at V and 0 bases at J, with 13 bases in the middle. Germline CDR1 and CDR2: MDHEN and SYDVKM. CDR3 length: 14 residues. As DNA, the CDR3 is TGTGCCAGTAAAAAGCTCGGGAGCACAGATACGCAGTATTTT. This translates into CASKKLGSTDTQYF.

This chain joins TRBV27 and TRBJ2-7; 9 bases match TRBD1. Trimming took 4 bases from V and 3 from J; bases not matched to a gene: 7. From germline, CDR1 is MNHEY and CDR2 SMNVEV (reference sequence). This CDR3 is built from 15 residues. The CDR3 sequence is CASSSRTGAIYEQYF. The CDR3 coding sequence is TGTGCCAGCAGTTCCCGGACAGGGGCGATCTACGAGCAGTACTTC.